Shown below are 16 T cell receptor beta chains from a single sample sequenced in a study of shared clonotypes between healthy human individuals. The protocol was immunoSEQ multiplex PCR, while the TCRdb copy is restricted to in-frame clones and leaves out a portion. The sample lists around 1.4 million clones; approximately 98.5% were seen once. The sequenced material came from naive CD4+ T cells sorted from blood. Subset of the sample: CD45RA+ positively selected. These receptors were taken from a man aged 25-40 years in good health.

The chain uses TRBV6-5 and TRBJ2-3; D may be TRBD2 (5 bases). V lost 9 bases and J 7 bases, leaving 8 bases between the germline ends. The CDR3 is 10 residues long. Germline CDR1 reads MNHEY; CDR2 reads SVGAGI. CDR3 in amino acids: CARRDNTQYF. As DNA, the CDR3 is TGTGCCAGACGGGATAATACGCAGTATTTT.

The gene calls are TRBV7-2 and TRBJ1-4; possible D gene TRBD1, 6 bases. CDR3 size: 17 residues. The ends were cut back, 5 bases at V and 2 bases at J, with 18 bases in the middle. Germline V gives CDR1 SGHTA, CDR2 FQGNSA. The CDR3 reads CASSLQGGGPTNEKLFF. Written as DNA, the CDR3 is TGTGCCAGCAGCCTGCAAGGGGGGGGCCCGACTAATGAAAAACTGTTTTTT.

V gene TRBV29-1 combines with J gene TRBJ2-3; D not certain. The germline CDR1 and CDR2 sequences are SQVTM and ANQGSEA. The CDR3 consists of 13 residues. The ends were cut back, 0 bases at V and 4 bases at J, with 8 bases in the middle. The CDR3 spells CSVEDGSSDTQYF. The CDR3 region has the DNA TGCAGCGTTGAAGATGGCTCCTCAGATACGCAGTATTTT.

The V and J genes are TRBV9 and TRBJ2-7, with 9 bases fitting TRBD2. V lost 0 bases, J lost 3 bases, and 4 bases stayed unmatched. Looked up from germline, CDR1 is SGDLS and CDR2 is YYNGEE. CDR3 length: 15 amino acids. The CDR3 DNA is TGTGCCAGCAGCGTAGGCGGAGCGGGAGGCTACGAGCAGTACTTC. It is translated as CASSVGGAGGYEQYF.

CDR3 loop: CASSRAGTDNQPQHF. DNA of the CDR3: TGTGCCAGCAGCAGAGCCGGGACGGACAATCAGCCCCAGCATTTT. The chain uses TRBV7-2 and TRBJ1-5; a weak D match, TRBD1 (5 bases). Germline lookup yields CDR1 SGHTA and CDR2 FQGNSA. The CDR3 runs 15 residues. V lost 5 bases, J lost 3 bases, and 14 bases lay in between.

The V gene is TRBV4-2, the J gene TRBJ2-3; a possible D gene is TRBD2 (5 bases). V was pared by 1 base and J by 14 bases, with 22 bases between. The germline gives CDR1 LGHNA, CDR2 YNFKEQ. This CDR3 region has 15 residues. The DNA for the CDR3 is TGTGCCAGCAGCCAAGGTCTAGACTACGTAACAAATGGGTATTTT. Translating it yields CASSQGLDYVTNGYF.

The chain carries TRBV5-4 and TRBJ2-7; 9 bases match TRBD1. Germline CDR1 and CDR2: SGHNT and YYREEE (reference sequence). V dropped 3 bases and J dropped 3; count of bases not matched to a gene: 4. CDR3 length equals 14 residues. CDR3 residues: CASSWPGQGYEQYF. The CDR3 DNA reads TGTGCCAGCAGCTGGCCGGGACAGGGCTACGAGCAGTACTTC.

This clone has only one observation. The CDR3 DNA follows: TGTGCCAGCAGCCCGGGCGCGGACACCGGGGAGCTGTTTTTT. Amino acids: CASSPGADTGELFF. J is TRBJ2-2 and V is TRBV7-3, with unresolved D. This CDR3 has 14 residues. The V and J ends lost 5 bases and 3 bases respectively, with 10 bases between them. The V gene's germline CDR1 is SGHTA and CDR2 FQGTGA.

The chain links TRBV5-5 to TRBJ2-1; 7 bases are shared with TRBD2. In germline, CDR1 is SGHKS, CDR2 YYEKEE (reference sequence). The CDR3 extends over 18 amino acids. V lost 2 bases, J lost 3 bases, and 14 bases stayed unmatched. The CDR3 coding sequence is TGTGCCAGCAGCTTCATCATCACCGGGAGCGGGGTCTACAATGAGCAGTTCTTC. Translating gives CASSFIITGSGVYNEQFF. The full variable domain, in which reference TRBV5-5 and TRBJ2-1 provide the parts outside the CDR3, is DAGVTQSPTHLIKTRGQQVTLRCSPISGHKSVSWYQQVLGQGPQFIFQYYEKEERGRGNFPDRFSARQFPNYSSELNVNALLLGDSALYLCASSFIITGSGVYNEQFFGPGTRLTVL.

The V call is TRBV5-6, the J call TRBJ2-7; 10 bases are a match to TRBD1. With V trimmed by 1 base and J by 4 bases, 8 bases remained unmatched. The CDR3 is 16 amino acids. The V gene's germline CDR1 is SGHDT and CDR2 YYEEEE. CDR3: CASSLSLGTGVYEQYF. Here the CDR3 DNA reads TGTGCCAGCAGCTTGTCTCTGGGGACAGGGGTGTACGAGCAGTACTTC.

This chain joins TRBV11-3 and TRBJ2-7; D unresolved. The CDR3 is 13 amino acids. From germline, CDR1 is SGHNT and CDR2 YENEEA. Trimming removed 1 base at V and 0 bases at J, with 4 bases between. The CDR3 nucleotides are TGTGCCAGCAGCTTAGCGGGCTCCTACGAGCAGTACTTC. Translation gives CASSLAGSYEQYF.

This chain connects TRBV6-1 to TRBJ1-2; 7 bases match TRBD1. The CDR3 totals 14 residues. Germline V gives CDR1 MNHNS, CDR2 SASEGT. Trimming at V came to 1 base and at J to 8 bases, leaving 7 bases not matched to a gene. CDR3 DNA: TGTGCCAGCAGTGAAGGTACAGGGGTCGGCGGCTACACCTTC. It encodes CASSEGTGVGGYTF.

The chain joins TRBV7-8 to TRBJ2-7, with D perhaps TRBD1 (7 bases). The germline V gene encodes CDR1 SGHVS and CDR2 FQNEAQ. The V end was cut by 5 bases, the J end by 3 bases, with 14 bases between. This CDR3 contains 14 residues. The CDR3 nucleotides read TGTGCCAGCAGCATAAGGAGGGACAGCTACGAGCAGTACTTC. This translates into CASSIRRDSYEQYF.

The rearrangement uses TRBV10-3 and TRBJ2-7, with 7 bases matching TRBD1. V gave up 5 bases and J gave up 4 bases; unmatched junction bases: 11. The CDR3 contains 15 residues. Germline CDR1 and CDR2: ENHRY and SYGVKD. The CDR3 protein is CAISSGKGAGYEQYF. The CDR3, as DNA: TGTGCCATCAGTTCGGGGAAGGGGGCTGGGTACGAGCAGTACTTC.

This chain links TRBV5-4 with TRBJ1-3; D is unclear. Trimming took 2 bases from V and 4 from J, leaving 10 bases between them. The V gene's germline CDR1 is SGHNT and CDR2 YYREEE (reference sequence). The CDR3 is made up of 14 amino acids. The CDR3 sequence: CASSLDVSGNTIYF. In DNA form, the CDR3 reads TGTGCCAGCAGCTTAGACGTGTCCGGAAACACCATATATTTT.

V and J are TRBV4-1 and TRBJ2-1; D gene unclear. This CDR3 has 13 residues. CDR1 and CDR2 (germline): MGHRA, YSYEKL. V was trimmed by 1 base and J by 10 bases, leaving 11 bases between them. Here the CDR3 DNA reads TGCGCCAGCAGCCAAGCGGTTGTGGTGGAGCAGTTCTTC. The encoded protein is CASSQAVVVEQFF.